What follows are 22 T cell receptor beta chains derived from one specimen sequenced in a study of CD8+CD57+ T cells in acquired aplastic anemia. The use of genomic DNA as template underpinned the TCR beta VDJ and CDR3 profiling. Using its own MiXCR run on the reads, TCRdb lists one record per CDR3 protein. The table has more than 200,000 distinct CDR3 sequences, about half seen once. Patients included in sequencing had previously demonstrated CD8+CD57+ cell expansion by flow cytometry. Specimen: sorted CD4+, CD8+, or CD8+CD57+ T cells (not recorded which) from PBMCs. The receptors here all came from a human donor with aplastic anemia.

This clonotype has a single count. Germline and junction disagree at one end, which may indicate a read error. V gene TRBV18 combines with J gene TRBJ1-4; D uncertain. CDR1 KGHSH and CDR2 LQKENI come from the germline V gene. The CDR3 contains 15 residues. CDR3 sequence: CASSPGMTPNEKLVF. In DNA form, the CDR3 reads TGTGCCAGCTCACCCGGAATGACCCCTAATGAAAAACTGGTTTTT.

This clonotype occurred once. The rearrangement links TRBV19 to TRBJ2-3, with D unclear. Germline CDR1 LNHDA, CDR2 SQIVND (reference sequence). The CDR3 runs 13 residues. Trimming removed 7 bases from V and 1 base from J, with 9 bases in between. In nucleotides, the CDR3 is TGTGCCAGTACAGTCAGTGGCACAGATACGCAGTATTTT. It codes for CASTVSGTDTQYF.

The rearrangement links TRBV10-3 to TRBJ2-7; D assignment may be TRBD1 or TRBD2 (5 bases each). The germline V gene encodes CDR1 ENHRY and CDR2 SYGVKD. The germline V and J ends were trimmed by 2 bases and 7 bases, with 12 bases remaining between them. This CDR3 has 13 residues. The CDR3 protein is CAISEPDTGEQYV. In DNA form, the CDR3 reads TGTGCCATCAGTGAGCCGGACACGGGAGAGCAGTACGTC.

Note on this clonotype: A read error is possible here, since a much larger clone lies one base away. The rearrangement joins TRBV6-1 to TRBJ2-7; possibly TRBD2 for D (5 bases). The CDR3 contains 14 residues. The V end was cut by 7 bases, the J end by 0 bases, with 13 bases between. Germline CDR1 and CDR2: MNHNS and SASEGT. The CDR3 DNA follows: TGTGCCAGCAATGGCGGGTGGACCTCCTACGAGCAGTACTTC. It codes for CASNGGWTSYEQYF.

This rearrangement joins TRBV2 to TRBJ1-5, with 8 bases fitting TRBD1. V shed 3 bases and J 9 bases; nucleotides not matched to a gene: 7. This CDR3 is built from 14 residues. Germline V gives CDR1 SNHLY, CDR2 FYNNEI. The CDR3 region has the DNA TGTGCCAGCAGTGAGACAGGGGTGAACGGGCCCCAGCATTTT. Its protein is CASSETGVNGPQHF.

This clonotype was seen ten or more times. The V gene is TRBV24-1, the J gene TRBJ2-2; a possible D gene is TRBD1 (5 bases). Germline CDR1 and CDR2: KGHDR and SFDVKD. Trimming removed 5 bases at V and 5 bases at J, with 20 bases between. The CDR3 runs 17 residues. CDR3 residues: CATSASRVASRTGELFF. The CDR3 DNA is TGTGCCACCAGTGCCTCCAGGGTAGCCTCGAGGACCGGGGAGCTGTTTTTT.

This clonotype was found many times. The chain employs TRBV28 and TRBJ2-7; the D is unclear. CDR1 and CDR2 (germline): MDHEN, SYDVKM. V was cut by 2 bases and J by 3 bases, with 8 bases left in between. The CDR3 loop spans 13 amino acids. The CDR3 spells CASSLIGDYEQYF. In DNA form, the CDR3 reads TGTGCCAGCAGTTTAATAGGAGACTACGAGCAGTACTTC.

DNA for the CDR3: TGTGCCAGCAGTTGGGACAGGGGCCATAGCGGGGAGTACAATGAGCAGTTCTTC. This encodes CASSWDRGHSGEYNEQFF. The chain combines TRBV12-3 or TRBV12-4 with TRBJ2-1, with 10 bases aligning to TRBD1. With 4 bases clipped from V and 4 bases from J, the junction kept 13 bases outside the gene matches. The CDR3 runs to 18 residues.

This chain joins TRBV25-1 and TRBJ1-2; D perhaps matches TRBD1 (5 bases). The CDR3 is 20 amino acids. Per germline, CDR1 MGHDK and CDR2 SYGVNS. Trimming stripped 7 bases from V and 4 bases from J, with 34 bases between. CDR3 in amino acids: CASNIPFPVGQGRKPYGYTF. The CDR3 DNA reads as TGTGCCAGCAACATACCGTTCCCTGTGGGGCAGGGAAGAAAACCCTATGGCTACACCTTC.

There are many counts of this clonotype. The V gene is TRBV19, the J gene TRBJ1-5, with TRBD1 matching over 10 bases. Germline assignment: CDR1 LNHDA and CDR2 SQIVND (reference sequence). The CDR3 totals 14 residues. V was clipped by 3 bases and J by 7 bases; unmatched bases: 3. The DNA for the CDR3 is TGTGCCAGTAGTATGACAGGGGGCAGCCAGCCCCAGCATTTT. Its protein is CASSMTGGSQPQHF.

This clonotype was observed a few times. This chain links TRBV9 with TRBJ2-7; 8 nucleotides agree with TRBD1. V was clipped by 7 bases and J by 3 bases; unmatched bases: 12. CDR3 length: 15 amino acids. Germline values: CDR1 SGDLS, CDR2 YYNGEE. CDR3 bases: TGTGCCAGCTCACCCTCAGGGGGCCCCCTCTACGAGCAGTACTTC. Its protein product is CASSPSGGPLYEQYF.

This clonotype was recorded at least ten times. In nucleotides, the CDR3 is TGTGCCAGTAGCCCGGCGGCGGATTTCCTCTCCTCTGGAAACACCATATATTTT. Translating it yields CASSPAADFLSSGNTIYF. V is TRBV19 and J is TRBJ1-3; D is uncertain. The V and J ends lost 6 bases and 0 bases respectively, with 21 bases between them. From germline, CDR1 is LNHDA and CDR2 SQIVND (reference sequence). The CDR3 extends over 18 amino acids.

The V gene is TRBV9, the J gene TRBJ2-1, with D tentatively TRBD1 (5 bases). CDR3 size: 14 residues. Trimming removed 7 bases from V and 6 bases from J, with 17 bases in between. Looked up from germline, CDR1 is SGDLS and CDR2 is YYNGEE. CDR3 bases: TGTGCCAGCTCACCACCGGAGCAGGGCAATGAGCAGTTCTTC. It translates to CASSPPEQGNEQFF.

The genes are TRBV10-1 and TRBJ2-7; 8 positions match TRBD1. This CDR3 is 12 amino acids long. Germline V lookup: CDR1 WNHNN, CDR2 SYGVQD (reference sequence). V shed 11 bases and J 6 bases; nucleotides not matched to a gene: 9. CDR3 protein: CAFLQGGVEQYF. CDR3 sequence (DNA): TGCGCCTTCTTACAGGGGGGCGTCGAGCAGTACTTC.

This chain uses TRBV7-8 with TRBJ2-5; the D gene is possibly TRBD2 (5 bases). The germline gives CDR1 SGHVS, CDR2 FQNEAQ. The CDR3 sequence is 14 residues long. Trimming took 10 bases from V and 4 from J, leaving 19 bases between them. The CDR3 loop reads CAISEEAGLETQYF. Written as DNA, the CDR3 is TGTGCCATCAGTGAGGAGGCAGGCCTAGAGACCCAGTACTTC. Full variable domain (rest looked up from reference TRBV7-8 and TRBJ2-5): GAGVSQSPRYKVAKRGQDVALRCDPISGHVSLFWYQQALGQGPEFLTYFQNEAQLDKSGLPSDRFFAERPEGSVSTLKIQRTQQEDSAVYLCAISEEAGLETQYFGPGTRLLVL.

The rearrangement joins TRBV15 to TRBJ2-3, with 7 nucleotides matching TRBD1. The germline gives CDR1 LNHNV, CDR2 YYDKDF (reference sequence). V was pared by 5 bases and J by 4 bases, with 6 bases of the junction left unmatched. CDR3 size: 14 residues. This CDR3 is CATSGLGGPDTQYF. In DNA form, the CDR3 reads TGTGCCACCAGCGGATTAGGGGGCCCAGATACGCAGTATTTT.

Here the CDR3 DNA reads TGTGCCACCAGCACACAGGGGAACACTGAAGCTTTCTTT. Encoded protein: CATSTQGNTEAFF. This sequence joins TRBV15 and TRBJ1-1; D possibly corresponds to TRBD1 (6 bases). The CDR3 is 13 residues long. Between the trimmed V and J ends, which lost 4 bases and 1 base, there was a span of 7 bases. Germline CDR1 LNHNV, CDR2 YYDKDF (reference sequence).

CDR3: CASSPSRVEGYTDTQYF. The CDR3, as DNA: TGTGCCAGCAGTCCCAGCCGGGTGGAGGGCTACACCGATACGCAGTATTTT. J is TRBJ2-3 and V is TRBV7-2; possible D gene TRBD2, 6 bases. The germline gives CDR1 SGHTA, CDR2 FQGNSA. The V gene lost 6 bases and the J gene lost 6 bases, with 25 bases spanning the gap. CDR3 length: 17 residues. Together with reference TRBV7-2 and TRBJ2-3, the CDR3 gives the full variable domain: GAGVSQSPSNKVTEKGKDVELRCDPISGHTALYWYRQSLGQGLEFLIYFQGNSAPDKSGLPSDRFSAERTGGSVSTLTIQRTQQEDSAVYLCASSPSRVEGYTDTQYFGPGTRLTVL.

The sample holds a few counts of this clonotype. CDR3 protein: CAWSWTSGGGSYEQYF. The CDR3 coding sequence is TGTGCCTGGAGTTGGACTAGCGGGGGGGGCTCCTACGAGCAGTACTTC. V gene TRBV19 combines with J gene TRBJ2-7; 15 bases agree with TRBD2. The CDR3 runs 16 residues. The trim removed 11 bases at V and 0 bases at J, leaving 8 bases unmatched. Germline V gene data show CDR1 as LNHDA and CDR2 as SQIVND (reference sequence).

The rearrangement links TRBV20-1 to TRBJ2-5; D remains unclear. CDR1 and CDR2 from the germline V gene are DFQATT and SNEGSKA (reference sequence). This CDR3 has 12 residues. The V gene lost 6 bases and the J gene lost 5 bases, with 13 bases spanning the gap. This CDR3 is CSAPGSTETQYF. CDR3 bases: TGCAGTGCCCCCGGGTCGACGGAGACCCAGTACTTC.

The chain joins TRBV2 to TRBJ1-3; D not certain. CDR3 length: 14 amino acids. Trimming stripped 8 bases from V and 7 bases from J, with 18 bases between. Germline CDR1 reads SNHLY; CDR2 reads FYNNEI. The CDR3 here is CASGRVGAVNTIYF. CDR3 coding DNA: TGTGCCAGCGGGAGGGTGGGAGCAGTGAACACCATATATTTT.

J is TRBJ1-4 and V is TRBV5-4, with D possibly matching TRBD1 (5 bases). Trimming left V 3 bases short and J 5 bases short, with 11 bases between. This CDR3 has 14 residues. CDR1 SGHNT and CDR2 YYREEE come from the germline V gene (reference sequence). For the CDR3, the DNA is TGTGCCAGCAGCTCCTTCCGGGACAATGAAAAACTGTTTTTT. Protein: CASSSFRDNEKLFF.